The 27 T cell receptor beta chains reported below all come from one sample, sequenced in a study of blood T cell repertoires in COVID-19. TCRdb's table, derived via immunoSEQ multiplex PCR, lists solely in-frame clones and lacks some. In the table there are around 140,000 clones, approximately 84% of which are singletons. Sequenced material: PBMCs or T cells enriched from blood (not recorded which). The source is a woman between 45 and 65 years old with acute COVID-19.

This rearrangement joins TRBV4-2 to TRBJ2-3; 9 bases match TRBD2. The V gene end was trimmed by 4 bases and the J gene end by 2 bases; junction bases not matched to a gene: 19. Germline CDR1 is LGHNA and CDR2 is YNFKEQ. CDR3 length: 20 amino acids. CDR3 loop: CASSPNEASGTFLPTDTQYF. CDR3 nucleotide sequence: TGTGCCAGCAGCCCGAACGAAGCTAGCGGGACCTTTCTCCCCACAGATACGCAGTATTTT.

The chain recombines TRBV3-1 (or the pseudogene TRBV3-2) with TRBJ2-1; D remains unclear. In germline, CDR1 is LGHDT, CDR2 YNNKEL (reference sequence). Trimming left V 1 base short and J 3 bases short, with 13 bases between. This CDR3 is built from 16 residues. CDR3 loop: CASSQGASRYYNEQFF. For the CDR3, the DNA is TGTGCCAGCAGCCAAGGTGCCTCCAGGTACTACAATGAGCAGTTCTTC.

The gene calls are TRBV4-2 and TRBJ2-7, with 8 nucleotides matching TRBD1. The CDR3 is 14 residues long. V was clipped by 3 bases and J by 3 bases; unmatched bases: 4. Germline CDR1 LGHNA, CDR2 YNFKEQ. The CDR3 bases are TGTGCCAGCAGCCATGGACAGGGCAGCTACGAGCAGTACTTC. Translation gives CASSHGQGSYEQYF.

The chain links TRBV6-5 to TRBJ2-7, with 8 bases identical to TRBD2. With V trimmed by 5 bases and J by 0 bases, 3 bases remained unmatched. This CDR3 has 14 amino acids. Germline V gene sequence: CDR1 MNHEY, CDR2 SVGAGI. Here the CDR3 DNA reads TGTGCCAGCAGTAGGACTAGCAACTCCTACGAGCAGTACTTC. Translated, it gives CASSRTSNSYEQYF.

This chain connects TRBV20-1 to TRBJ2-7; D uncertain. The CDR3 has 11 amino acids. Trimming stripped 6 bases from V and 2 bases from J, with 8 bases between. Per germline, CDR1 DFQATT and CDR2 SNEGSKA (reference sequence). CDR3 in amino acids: CSALGAYEQYF. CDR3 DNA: TGCAGTGCCTTAGGAGCCTACGAGCAGTACTTC.

The CDR3 sequence: CASSERTSGRKQPQHF. In nucleotides, the CDR3 is TGTGCCAGCAGTGAAAGGACTAGCGGGCGGAAGCAGCCCCAGCATTTT. The chain has TRBV25-1 and TRBJ1-5; D remains unclear. The CDR3 has 16 residues. Germline V gene lookup returns CDR1 MGHDK and CDR2 SYGVNS. The V end was cut by 2 bases, the J end by 7 bases, with 18 bases between.

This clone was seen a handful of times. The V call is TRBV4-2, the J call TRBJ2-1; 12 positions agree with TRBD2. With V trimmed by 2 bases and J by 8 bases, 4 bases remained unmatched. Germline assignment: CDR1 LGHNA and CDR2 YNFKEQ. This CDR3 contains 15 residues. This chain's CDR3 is CASSQRLAGDHEQFF. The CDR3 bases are TGTGCCAGCAGCCAAAGACTAGCGGGAGACCATGAGCAGTTCTTC.

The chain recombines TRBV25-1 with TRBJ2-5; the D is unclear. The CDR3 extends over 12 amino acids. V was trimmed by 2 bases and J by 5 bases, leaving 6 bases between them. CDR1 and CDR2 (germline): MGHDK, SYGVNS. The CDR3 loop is CASSEPQETQYF. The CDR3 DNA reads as TGTGCCAGCAGTGAACCACAGGAGACCCAGTACTTC.

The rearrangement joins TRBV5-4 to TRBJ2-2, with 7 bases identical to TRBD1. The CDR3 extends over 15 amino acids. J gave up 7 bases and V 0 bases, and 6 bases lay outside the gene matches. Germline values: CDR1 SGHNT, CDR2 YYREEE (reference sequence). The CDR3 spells CASSLERGLSGELFF. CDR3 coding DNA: TGTGCCAGCAGCTTGGAAAGGGGGCTTAGCGGGGAGCTGTTTTTT.

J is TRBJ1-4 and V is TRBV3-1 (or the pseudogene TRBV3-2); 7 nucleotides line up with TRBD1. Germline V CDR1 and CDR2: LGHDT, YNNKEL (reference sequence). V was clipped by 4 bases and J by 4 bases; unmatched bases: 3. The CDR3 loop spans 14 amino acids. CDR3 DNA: TGTGCCAGCAGCCGACAGGGCCATAATGAAAAACTGTTTTTT. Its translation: CASSRQGHNEKLFF.

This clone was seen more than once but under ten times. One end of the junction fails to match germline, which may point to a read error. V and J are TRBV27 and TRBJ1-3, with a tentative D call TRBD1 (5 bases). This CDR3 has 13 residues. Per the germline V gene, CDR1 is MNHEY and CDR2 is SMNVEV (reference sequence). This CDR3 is CASSLLRGKTIYF. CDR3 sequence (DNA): TGTGCCAGCAGTTTATTAAGGGGAAAGACCATATATTTT.

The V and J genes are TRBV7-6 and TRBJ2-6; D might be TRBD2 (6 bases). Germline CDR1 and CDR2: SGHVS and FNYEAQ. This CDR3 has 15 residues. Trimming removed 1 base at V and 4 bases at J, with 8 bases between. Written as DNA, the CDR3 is TGTGCCAGCAGCTTAGGACTAGGCGGGGCCAACGTCCTGACTTTC. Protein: CASSLGLGGANVLTF.

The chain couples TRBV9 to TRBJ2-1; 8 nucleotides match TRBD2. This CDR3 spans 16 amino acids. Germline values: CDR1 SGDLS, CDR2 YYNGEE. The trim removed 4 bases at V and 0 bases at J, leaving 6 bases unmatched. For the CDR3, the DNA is TGTGCCAGCAGCTCCGCGGGGGGCGGCTCCTACAATGAGCAGTTCTTC. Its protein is CASSSAGGGSYNEQFF.

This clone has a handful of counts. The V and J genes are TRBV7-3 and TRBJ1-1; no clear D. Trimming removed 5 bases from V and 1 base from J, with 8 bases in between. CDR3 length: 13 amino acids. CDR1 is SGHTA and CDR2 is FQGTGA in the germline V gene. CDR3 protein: CASSVTTNTEAFF. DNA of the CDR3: TGTGCCAGCAGCGTCACAACGAACACTGAAGCTTTCTTT.

The DNA of the CDR3 is TGTGCCAGCAGGTCGGGACAGGGGCTCGCTTTCTTT. Amino acid sequence: CASRSGQGLAFF. The V and J genes are TRBV12-3 or TRBV12-4 and TRBJ1-1, with 10 bases lining up with TRBD1. After removal of 6 bases from V and 11 bases from J, the junction contained 6 bases not matched to a gene. This CDR3 has 12 residues.

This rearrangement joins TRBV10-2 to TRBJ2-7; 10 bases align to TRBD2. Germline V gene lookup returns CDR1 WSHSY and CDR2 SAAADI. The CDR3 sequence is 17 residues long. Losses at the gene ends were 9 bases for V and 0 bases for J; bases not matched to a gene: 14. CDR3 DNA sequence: TGCGCCAGTCGGACTAGCGGTCTTTTTACCCGCTCCTACGAGCAGTACTTC. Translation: CASRTSGLFTRSYEQYF.

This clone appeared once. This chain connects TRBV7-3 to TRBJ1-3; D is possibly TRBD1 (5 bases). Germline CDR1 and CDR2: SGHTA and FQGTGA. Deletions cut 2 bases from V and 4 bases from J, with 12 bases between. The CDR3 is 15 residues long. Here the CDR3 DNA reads TGTGCCAGCAGCTTAGAAGCAGGGTTAGGAAACACCATATATTTT. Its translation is CASSLEAGLGNTIYF.

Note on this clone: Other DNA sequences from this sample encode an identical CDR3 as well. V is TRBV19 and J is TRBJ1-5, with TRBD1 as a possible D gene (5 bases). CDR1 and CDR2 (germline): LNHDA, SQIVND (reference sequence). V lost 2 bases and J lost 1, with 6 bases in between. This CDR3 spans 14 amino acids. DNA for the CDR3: TGTGCCAGTAGTATAACAGGAAGCAATCAGCCCCAGCATTTT. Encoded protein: CASSITGSNQPQHF.

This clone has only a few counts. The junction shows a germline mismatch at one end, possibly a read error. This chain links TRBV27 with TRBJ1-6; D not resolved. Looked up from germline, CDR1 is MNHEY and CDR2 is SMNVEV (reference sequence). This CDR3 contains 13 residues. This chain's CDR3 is CASSLSSNSPLHF. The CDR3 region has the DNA TGTGCCAGCAGTCTTTCCTCTAATTCACCCCTCCACTTT.

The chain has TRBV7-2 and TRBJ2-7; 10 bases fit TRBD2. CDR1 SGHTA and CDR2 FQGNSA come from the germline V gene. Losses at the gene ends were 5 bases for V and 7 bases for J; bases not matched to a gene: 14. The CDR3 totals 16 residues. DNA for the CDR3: TGTGCCAGCAGCCCCCCTGGGCTAGCGGGAGTCGGAGAGCAGTACTTC. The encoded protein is CASSPPGLAGVGEQYF.

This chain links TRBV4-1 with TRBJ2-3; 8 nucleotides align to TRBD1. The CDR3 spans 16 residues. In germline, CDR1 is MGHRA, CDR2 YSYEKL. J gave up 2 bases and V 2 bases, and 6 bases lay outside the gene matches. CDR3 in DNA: TGCGCCAGCAGCCAAATCAGGGGGCGCAACACAGATACGCAGTATTTT. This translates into CASSQIRGRNTDTQYF.

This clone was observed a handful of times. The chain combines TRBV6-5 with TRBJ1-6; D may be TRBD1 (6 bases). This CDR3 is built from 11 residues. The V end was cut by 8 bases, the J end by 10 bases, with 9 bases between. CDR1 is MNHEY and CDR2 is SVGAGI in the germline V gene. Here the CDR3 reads CASGGQSPLHF. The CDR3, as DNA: TGTGCCAGCGGAGGACAGTCACCCCTCCACTTT.

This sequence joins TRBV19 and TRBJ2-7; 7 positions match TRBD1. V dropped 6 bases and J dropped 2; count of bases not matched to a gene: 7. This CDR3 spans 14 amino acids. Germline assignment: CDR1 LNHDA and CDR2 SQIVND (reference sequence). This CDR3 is CASSPGQTPYEQYF. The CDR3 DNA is TGTGCCAGTAGCCCGGGACAGACCCCCTACGAGCAGTACTTC.

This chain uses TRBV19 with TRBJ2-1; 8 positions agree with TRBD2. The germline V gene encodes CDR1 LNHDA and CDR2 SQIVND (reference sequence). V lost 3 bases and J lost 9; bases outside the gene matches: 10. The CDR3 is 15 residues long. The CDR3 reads CASSMTSASASEQFF. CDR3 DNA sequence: TGTGCCAGTAGTATGACTAGCGCATCGGCGAGTGAGCAGTTCTTC.

CDR3 coding DNA: TGTGCCTGGAGTGCTAACCCCCGAGTTAATCAGCCCCAGCATTTT. Protein product: CAWSANPRVNQPQHF. V and J are TRBV30 and TRBJ1-5; the D is unclear. Germline V CDR1 and CDR2: GTSNPN, SVGIG (reference sequence). The CDR3 spans 15 residues. Trimming pared 1 base from V and 4 bases from J, leaving 14 bases between.

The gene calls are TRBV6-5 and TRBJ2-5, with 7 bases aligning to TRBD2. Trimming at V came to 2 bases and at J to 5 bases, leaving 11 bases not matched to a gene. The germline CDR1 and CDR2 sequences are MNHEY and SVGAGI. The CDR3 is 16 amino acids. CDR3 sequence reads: CASSYQGGRARETQYF. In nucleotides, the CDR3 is TGTGCCAGCAGTTACCAGGGCGGGAGAGCTAGGGAGACCCAGTACTTC.

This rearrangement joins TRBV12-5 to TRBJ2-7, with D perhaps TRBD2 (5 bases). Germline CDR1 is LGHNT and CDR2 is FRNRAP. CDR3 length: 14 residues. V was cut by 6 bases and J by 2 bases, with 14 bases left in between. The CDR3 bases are TGTGCTAGTGGGTCTCAACTAGTTGCCTACGAGCAGTACTTC. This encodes CASGSQLVAYEQYF. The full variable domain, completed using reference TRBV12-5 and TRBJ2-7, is DARVTQTPRHKVTEMGQEVTMRCQPILGHNTVFWYRQTMMQGLELLAYFRNRAPLDDSGMPKDRFSAEMPDATLATLKIQPSEPRDSAVYFCASGSQLVAYEQYFGPGTRLTVT.